Listed below are T cell receptor beta chains from one sample, sequenced in a study of cytomegalovirus exposure and HLA in healthy donors. Using immunoSEQ multiplex PCR, the repertoire was profiled, and TCRdb retains in-frame clones only, with some absent. The repertoire holds more than 85,000 clones, with approximately 80% as singletons. The sample was PBMCs. These TCRs come from a young man in good health and CMV-seropositive. Both conserved end residues are part of each CDR3. The D gene is left open where the match is weak. Some rows have no size entry. The others give once, few or many, or a class for an expanded clone.

J | size | D | V | CDR3 | DNA
TRBJ2-1 | - | - | TRBV6-6 | CASSYGGGGSYNEQFF | TGTGCCAGCAGTTACGGGGGCGGGGGATCCTACAATGAGCAGTTCTTC
TRBJ1-4 | - | TRBD1 | TRBV5-5 | CASSRGQTNEKLFF | TGTGCCAGCAGCAGGGGACAGACTAATGAAAAACTGTTTTTT
TRBJ1-2 | - | TRBD1 | TRBV7-9 | CASSLVPGQGLGGYTF | TGTGCCAGCAGCTTAGTACCGGGACAGGGATTAGGAGGCTACACCTTC
TRBJ2-7 | - | TRBD1 | TRBV6-1 | CASSVQGATYEQYF | TGTGCCAGCAGTGTGCAGGGGGCAACCTACGAGCAGTACTTC
TRBJ2-7 | - | TRBD2 | TRBV4-1 | CASSQDSGGLYEQYF | TGCGCCAGCAGCCAAGACAGCGGGGGGTTGTACGAGCAGTACTTC
TRBJ2-7 | - | TRBD2 | TRBV7-2 | CASSSAGTSGEQYF | TGTGCCAGCAGCTCTGCCGGGACTAGCGGCGAGCAGTACTTC
TRBJ2-3 | - | - | TRBV9 | CASPRGAGDTDTQYF | TGTGCCAGCCCCCGGGGGGCGGGGGACACAGATACGCAGTATTTT
TRBJ1-5 | - | - | TRBV2 | CASRRTGYWNQPQHF | TGTGCCAGCAGACGAACAGGGTATTGGAATCAGCCCCAGCATTTT
TRBJ2-2 | - | TRBD2 | TRBV10-1 | CASSGGLAGGQRLFF | TGCGCCAGCAGTGGTGGACTAGCGGGGGGGCAGCGACTGTTTTTT
TRBJ2-2 | - | TRBD1 | TRBV25-1 | CASSERTGRGELFF | TGTGCCAGCAGTGAACGGACAGGGCGCGGGGAGCTGTTTTTT
TRBJ1-5 | - | TRBD1 | TRBV28 | CASSVGGERRQPQHF | TGTGCCAGCAGTGTAGGGGGCGAGAGGAGGCAGCCCCAGCATTTT
TRBJ2-4 | - | - | TRBV11-2 | CASSLDNSKNIQYF | TGTGCCAGCAGCTTAGATAACAGCAAAAACATTCAGTACTTC
TRBJ2-4 | - | - | TRBV2 | CASSEEWGGQAKNIQYF | TGTGCCAGCAGTGAAGAGTGGGGGGGGCAAGCCAAAAACATTCAGTACTTC
TRBJ2-5 | few | - | TRBV4-1 | CASSRLGQGETQYF | TGCGCCAGCAGCCGCCTGGGCCAGGGGGAGACCCAGTACTTC
TRBJ1-1 | few | - | TRBV5-1 | CASSLAYGQGTEAFF | TGCGCCAGCAGCTTGGCCTATGGGCAGGGTACTGAAGCTTTCTTT
TRBJ1-1 | - | TRBD1 | TRBV4-2 | CASSQEGRGHTEAFF | TGTGCCAGCAGCCAAGAGGGCAGGGGGCACACTGAAGCTTTCTTT
TRBJ1-2 | - | - | TRBV19 | CASSIAGTHDGYTF | TGTGCCAGTAGTATAGCCGGGACTCACGATGGCTACACCTTC
TRBJ1-1 | - | - | TRBV18 | CASSPPGGFGTEAFF | TGTGCCAGCTCACCACCGGGAGGTTTCGGAACTGAAGCTTTCTTT
TRBJ1-5 | - | - | TRBV30 | CAWSVEYSNQPQHF | TGTGCCTGGAGTGTAGAGTATAGCAATCAGCCCCAGCATTTT
TRBJ2-5 | - | - | TRBV5-1 | CASSPALLGGYQETQHF | TGCGCCAGCAGCCCTGCGCTACTCGGGGGTTACCAAGAGACCCAGCACTTC
TRBJ2-7 | - | - | TRBV25-1 | CASRTTDRYEQYF | TGTGCCAGCAGAACCACTGACAGGTACGAGCAGTACTTC
TRBJ2-1 | - | - | TRBV7-9 | CASSPHRLGYNEQFF | TGTGCCAGCAGCCCCCACAGGTTAGGGTACAATGAGCAGTTCTTC
TRBJ2-7 | - | - | TRBV12-5 | CASGLGDREQYF | TGTGCTAGTGGTTTGGGAGACAGAGAGCAGTACTTC
TRBJ1-3 | few | - | TRBV5-1 | CASSLAGPGNTIYF | TGCGCCAGCAGCTTGGCAGGGCCCGGAAACACCATATATTTT
TRBJ2-2 | - | TRBD2 | TRBV4-2 | CASSQGLAGAVTGELFF | TGTGCCAGCAGCCAAGGACTAGCGGGGGCCGTCACCGGGGAGCTGTTTTTT
TRBJ1-5 | - | TRBD1 | TRBV30 | CAWSVPRTGGLQPQHF | TGTGCCTGGAGTGTACCGAGGACAGGGGGCCTCCAGCCCCAGCATTTT
TRBJ2-5 | - | - | TRBV9 | CASSVEPEAGTQYF | TGTGCCAGCAGCGTAGAACCAGAAGCAGGGACCCAGTACTTC
TRBJ1-2 | - | - | TRBV6-5 | CASSYIDSYGYTF | TGTGCCAGCAGTTATATCGACAGCTATGGCTACACCTTC
TRBJ1-4 | - | - | TRBV5-1 | CASSVQGGATNEKLFF | TGCGCCAGCAGCGTGCAGGGAGGGGCAACTAATGAAAAACTGTTTTTT
TRBJ2-7 | - | - | TRBV29-1 | CSPAGPQWAIYEQYF | TGCAGCCCCGCGGGGCCCCAGTGGGCTATCTACGAGCAGTACTTC
TRBJ2-3 | - | TRBD2 | TRBV4-1 | CASSQERIAGGADTQYF | TGCGCCAGCAGCCAAGAGAGAATAGCGGGGGGGGCCGATACGCAGTATTTT
TRBJ2-7 | - | - | TRBV25-1 | CASSESGGLGGDEQYF | TGTGCCAGCAGTGAGTCCGGGGGGTTGGGGGGCGACGAGCAGTACTTC
TRBJ1-5 | - | TRBD1 | TRBV28 | CASRESDRGLGQPQHF | TGTGCCAGCAGGGAGAGCGACAGGGGGCTTGGTCAGCCCCAGCATTTT
TRBJ1-1 | - | - | TRBV19 | CASRLGGGTEAFF | TGTGCCAGTAGGTTGGGGGGGGGCACTGAAGCTTTCTTT
TRBJ1-5 | - | - | TRBV2 | CASREFYSNQPQHF | TGTGCCAGCAGAGAATTCTATAGCAATCAGCCCCAGCATTTT
TRBJ2-3 | - | TRBD2 | TRBV5-4 | CASSSGLVPDTQYF | TGTGCCAGCAGCTCAGGACTAGTCCCAGATACGCAGTATTTT
TRBJ1-1 | - | TRBD1 | TRBV13 | CASSVQTGVETEAFF | TGTGCCAGCAGCGTCCAGACAGGGGTGGAAACTGAAGCTTTCTTT
TRBJ2-1 | - | TRBD2 | TRBV5-6 | CASSLISGGAYEQFF | TGTGCCAGCAGCTTGATCAGCGGGGGGGCCTATGAGCAGTTCTTC
TRBJ1-5 | once | - | TRBV6-1 | CASSLGDIQHF | TGTGCCAGCTCCCTCGGGGACATCCAGCATTTT
TRBJ2-7 | few | TRBD1 | TRBV6-5 | CASSVGTGDNYEQYF | TGTGCCAGCAGTGTCGGGACAGGGGATAACTACGAGCAGTACTTC
TRBJ2-3 | - | - | TRBV19 | CASSTTRLADTQYF | TGTGCCAGTAGTACCACCAGACTAGCAGATACGCAGTATTTT
TRBJ1-4 | - | - | TRBV5-6 | CASSLAGAVTYNEKLFF | TGTGCCAGCAGCTTGGCAGGGGCCGTTACCTATAATGAAAAACTGTTTTTT
TRBJ2-7 | - | - | TRBV14 | CASSPVGDEDEQYF | TGTGCCAGCAGCCCAGTGGGAGATGAGGACGAGCAGTACTTC
TRBJ1-1 | - | TRBD1 | TRBV19 | CASSTGGGTEAFF | TGTGCCAGTAGTACAGGGGGCGGCACTGAAGCTTTCTTT
TRBJ2-7 | - | - | TRBV12-5 | CASGLATKGTYFSYEQYF | TGTGCTAGTGGTTTGGCGACTAAGGGCACCTACTTTTCCTACGAGCAGTACTTC
TRBJ1-5 | - | - | TRBV18 | CASSPSGMSNQPQHF | TGTGCCAGCTCACCGAGCGGGATGAGCAATCAGCCCCAGCATTTT
TRBJ2-5 | - | TRBD1 | TRBV5-5 | CASSLGQGATGTQYF | TGTGCCAGCAGCTTGGGTCAGGGGGCCACTGGGACCCAGTACTTC
TRBJ2-3 | once | TRBD1 | TRBV27 | CASSSGTGDRPDTQYF | TGTGCCAGCAGCTCCGGGACAGGGGATCGGCCAGATACGCAGTATTTT
TRBJ2-2 | once | - | TRBV9 | CASSLKRLGYGELFF | TGTGCCAGCAGCCTCAAACGCCTCGGTTACGGGGAGCTGTTTTTT
TRBJ2-1 | once | - | TRBV5-1 | CASSTLGVFTGNEQLF | TGCGCCAGCAGCACACTTGGGGTATTTACAGGCAATGAGCAGCTCTTC
TRBJ2-2 | - | TRBD2 | TRBV7-6 | CASSSQRGGSNGELFF | TGTGCCAGCAGCTCTCAGCGGGGGGGCTCGAACGGGGAGCTGTTTTTT
TRBJ2-3 | - | - | TRBV11-2 | CASSLDFRAGDTQYF | TGTGCCAGCAGCTTAGATTTCAGGGCCGGGGATACGCAGTATTTT
TRBJ1-1 | few | - | TRBV27 | CASSSNTEAFF | TGTGCCAGCAGCTCCAACACTGAAGCTTTCTTT
TRBJ2-1 | few | TRBD2 | TRBV19 | CASSISSGGYNEQFF | TGTGCCAGTAGTATTAGTAGCGGGGGGTACAATGAGCAGTTCTTC
TRBJ1-2 | - | - | TRBV2 | CASSEAMAENYGYTF | TGTGCCAGCAGTGAAGCGATGGCGGAGAACTATGGCTACACCTTC
TRBJ2-4 | - | TRBD1 | TRBV19 | CASTLTGAVKNIQYF | TGTGCCAGTACCCTGACAGGGGCAGTCAAAAACATTCAGTACTTC
TRBJ2-1 | - | TRBD2 | TRBV7-2 | CASSLDLAVGDEQFF | TGTGCCAGCAGCTTAGACCTAGCGGTGGGGGATGAGCAGTTCTTC
TRBJ2-7 | - | TRBD1 | TRBV4-2 | CASSQDGQGDYYEQYF | TGTGCCAGCAGCCAAGACGGACAGGGGGACTACTACGAGCAGTACTTC
TRBJ1-5 | - | - | TRBV19 | CASIQYHGVGNQPQHF | TGTGCCAGTATCCAATACCACGGGGTTGGCAATCAGCCCCAGCATTTT
TRBJ1-2 | once | TRBD1 | TRBV7-9 | CSSSRRGQVGGYTF | TGTTCCAGCAGCCGAAGGGGACAGGTGGGGGGCTACACCTTC